This TCR beta chain was documented in a study of cytomegalovirus exposure and HLA in healthy donors. Study as a whole: Unique TCRs from HLA-typed donors, 70 million to 100 million of them, were held in an early data release. Broader study findings: What TCR beta sequences reportedly achieved was accurate prediction of HLA-A and HLA-B alleles in most subjects. The authors enumerated 150 to 200 TCR beta chains as linked to cytomegalovirus.

Concerning this clone: As yet, its antigen is unknown.

PCR involved 60 Vbeta and 13 Jbeta primers. Profiled with immunoSEQ multiplex PCR; TCRdb holds only in-frame clones, not every one. The sample lists some 170,000 clones; about 72% were seen once. The CDR3 has 17 amino acids. CDR1 is SGHVS, CDR2 FQNEAQ, per germline. With V trimmed by 5 bases and J by 4 bases, 15 bases remained unmatched. Source material: PBMCs. J is TRBJ2-5 and V is TRBV7-8; TRBD2 agrees at 8 bases. This receptor was taken from a human donor in good health. The CDR3 DNA follows: TGTGCCAGCAGCCGGAGTGTTCTGCGGGGGGTCAGAGAGACCCAGTACTTC. Encoded protein: CASSRSVLRGVRETQYF.